These 32 T cell receptor beta chains were sequenced from one sample in a study of cytomegalovirus exposure and HLA in healthy donors. In the PCR, 60 Vbeta and 13 Jbeta primers were used. TCRdb's copy holds only in-frame clones and misses some; the assay was immunoSEQ multiplex PCR. The sample comprises fewer than 200,000 clones, around 80% of which are singletons, and 4.9% rests with the top ten. The sample comprised PBMCs. These receptors came from a male donor in good health and CMV-seronegative.

In this sample, this clone turned up a few times. The chain recombines TRBV7-2 with TRBJ2-3, with a tentative D call TRBD2 (6 bases). Germline V gene data show CDR1 as SGHTA and CDR2 as FQGNSA. V gave up 0 bases and J gave up 6 bases, with 10 bases separating them. This CDR3 is 14 amino acids long. CDR3 coding DNA: TGTGCCAGCAGCTTAGCGCGGGGCCCCGATACGCAGTATTTT. Its translation is CASSLARGPDTQYF. The full variable domain, its missing parts supplied by reference TRBV7-2 and TRBJ2-3, is GAGVSQSPSNKVTEKGKDVELRCDPISGHTALYWYRQSLGQGLEFLIYFQGNSAPDKSGLPSDRFSAERTGGSVSTLTIQRTQQEDSAVYLCASSLARGPDTQYFGPGTRLTVL.

The rearrangement uses TRBV6-5 and TRBJ2-1, with D perhaps TRBD1 (6 bases). CDR3 length: 13 amino acids. V dropped 6 bases and J dropped 7 bases, with 13 bases sitting between them. Germline-derived CDR1 and CDR2 are MNHEY and SVGAGI. The CDR3 nucleotides read TGTGCCAGCAGGCTAGGGGGTCGGAATGAGCAGTTCTTC. This sequence encodes CASRLGGRNEQFF.

The chain recombines TRBV5-8 with TRBJ1-2; D is undetermined. The germline CDR1 and CDR2 sequences are SGHTS and YDEGEE. The CDR3 totals 14 residues. With 1 base removed from V and 6 bases from J, the gap between germline ends came to 13 bases. The CDR3 protein is CASSLPMPYDGYTF. The CDR3 coding sequence is TGTGCCAGCAGCTTGCCTATGCCGTACGATGGCTACACCTTC. The full variable domain, with the rest looked up from reference TRBV5-8 and TRBJ1-2, is EAGVTQSPTHLIKTRGQQATLRCSPISGHTSVYWYQQALGLGLQFLLWYDEGEERNRGNFPPRFSGRQFPNYSSELNVNALELEDSALYLCASSLPMPYDGYTFGSGTRLTVV.

The V gene is TRBV5-1, the J gene TRBJ2-4; 10 bases fit TRBD1. The CDR3 spans 14 residues. The germline V gene encodes CDR1 SGHRS and CDR2 YFSETQ. V shed 3 bases and J 7 bases; nucleotides not matched to a gene: 4. The chain's CDR3 is CASSSGQGINIQYF. DNA for the CDR3: TGCGCCAGCAGCTCGGGACAGGGGATCAACATTCAGTACTTC.

The rearrangement uses TRBV18 and TRBJ2-5, with D possibly matching TRBD1 (5 bases). The CDR3 has 17 residues. The V gene's germline CDR1 is KGHSH and CDR2 LQKENI. Deletions cut 1 base from V and 2 bases from J, with 17 bases between. This CDR3 is CASSPRLGRALQETQYF. The DNA for the CDR3 is TGTGCCAGCTCACCACGTTTGGGCAGGGCATTACAAGAGACCCAGTACTTC.

This chain connects TRBV28 to TRBJ1-1, with a tentative D call TRBD1 (5 bases). The germline V gene has CDR1 MDHEN and CDR2 SYDVKM. The CDR3 totals 14 residues. V lost 3 bases and J 2 bases, leaving 10 bases between the germline ends. The CDR3 bases are TGTGCCAGCAGTTTGGGGACTGACAACACTGAAGCTTTCTTT. The encoded protein is CASSLGTDNTEAFF.

The V and J genes are TRBV5-4 and TRBJ2-3; 7 nucleotides line up with TRBD2. The CDR3 extends over 19 amino acids. Germline V CDR1 and CDR2: SGHNT, YYREEE (reference sequence). J gave up 0 bases and V 0 bases, and 13 bases lay outside the gene matches. CDR3 sequence (DNA): TGTGCCAGCAGCTTGGGGGGGGGACTTGCCCAATCTAGCACAGATACGCAGTATTTT. Its translation: CASSLGGGLAQSSTDTQYF.

The chain combines TRBV19 with TRBJ1-4, with D possibly being TRBD1 (6 bases). Germline V gene data show CDR1 as LNHDA and CDR2 as SQIVND (reference sequence). V lost 6 bases, J lost 8 bases, and 13 bases lay in between. The CDR3 is 13 amino acids. CDR3 in DNA: TGTGCCAGTAGGGCAGGGGTATGGGAAAAACTGTTTTTT. It yields the protein CASRAGVWEKLFF.

This clone was seen a handful of times. The V and J genes are TRBV5-4 and TRBJ2-7, with TRBD1 as a possible D gene (6 bases). Germline V gene data show CDR1 as SGHNT and CDR2 as YYREEE (reference sequence). Trimming took off 5 bases at V and 7 bases at J, with 22 bases between the two ends. There are 15 residues in the CDR3. The DNA for the CDR3 is TGTGCCAGCAGGTATTTTGGGGGCCAAGTAGGGGAGCAGTACTTC. Protein product: CASRYFGGQVGEQYF.

CDR3 amino acids: CASSFFRPGQGAYEQYF. Here the CDR3 DNA reads TGTGCCAGCAGCTTTTTTCGACCGGGACAGGGGGCTTACGAGCAGTACTTC. This chain uses TRBV5-6 with TRBJ2-7; 12 positions agree with TRBD1. Germline-derived CDR1 and CDR2 are SGHDT and YYEEEE. This CDR3 has 17 amino acids. J lost 4 bases, V lost 2 bases, and 10 bases had no gene match.

The chain couples TRBV4-1 to TRBJ1-3; TRBD1 is a possible D gene (5 bases). Between the trimmed V and J ends, which lost 0 bases and 7 bases, there was a span of 10 bases. Germline CDR1 and CDR2: MGHRA and YSYEKL. The CDR3 loop spans 14 amino acids. CDR3 amino acids: CASSQEEGSNTIYF. The CDR3 region has the DNA TGCGCCAGCAGCCAAGAGGAGGGGTCGAACACCATATATTTT.

The CDR3 DNA is TGTGCCAGCAGCTTGACAGGGCCCAATGAGCAGTTCTTC. Its protein is CASSLTGPNEQFF. This rearrangement joins TRBV5-6 to TRBJ2-1; D may be TRBD1 (6 bases). The CDR3 sequence is 13 residues long. Trimming shortened V by 1 base and J by 6 bases, and 8 bases separated the two germline ends. Germline CDR1 and CDR2: SGHDT and YYEEEE.

V is TRBV11-1 and J is TRBJ1-1; weak D call: TRBD1 (6 bases). The CDR3 consists of 15 residues. The V end was cut by 5 bases, the J end by 0 bases, with 13 bases between. Germline loops: CDR1 SGHAT, CDR2 FQDESV (reference sequence). DNA of the CDR3: TGTGCCAGCAGCGACAACGGACAGATGAACACTGAAGCTTTCTTT. Translating gives CASSDNGQMNTEAFF.

Notes on this clone: Within the sample, other DNA sequences also encode this same CDR3. The gene calls are TRBV5-1 and TRBJ1-5; no definite D call. Germline V gene lookup returns CDR1 SGHRS and CDR2 YFSETQ. Between the trimmed V and J ends, which lost 0 bases and 4 bases, there was a span of 8 bases. This CDR3 contains 14 residues. CDR3 bases: TGCGCCAGCAGCTTGGAGGCGGGGAATCAGCCCCAGCATTTT. Its protein is CASSLEAGNQPQHF.

This rearrangement joins TRBV6-5 to TRBJ2-2; TRBD2 is a possible D gene (6 bases). V lost 0 bases, J lost 5 bases, and 13 bases lay in between. CDR1 is MNHEY, CDR2 SVGAGI, per germline. The CDR3 extends over 16 amino acids. Here the CDR3 DNA reads TGTGCCAGCAGTTACTCGATCGGGGGAGGAACCGGGGAGCTGTTTTTT. Protein product: CASSYSIGGGTGELFF.

The chain links TRBV2 to TRBJ2-7; TRBD2 matches at 11 bases. From germline, CDR1 is SNHLY and CDR2 FYNNEI. With 2 bases clipped from V and 2 bases from J, the junction kept 2 bases outside the gene matches. The CDR3 spans 15 residues. The CDR3 reads CASSELAGGTYEQYF. CDR3 bases: TGTGCCAGCAGTGAACTAGCGGGAGGAACCTACGAGCAGTACTTC. Based on the CDR3 plus reference TRBV2 and TRBJ2-7, the full variable domain is EPEVTQTPSHQVTQMGQEVILRCVPISNHLYFYWYRQILGQKVEFLVSFYNNEISEKSEIFDDQFSVERPDGSNFTLKIRSTKLEDSAMYFCASSELAGGTYEQYFGPGTRLTVT.

The chain uses TRBV19 and TRBJ1-1; 8 nucleotides match TRBD1. CDR3 length equals 13 residues. V dropped 6 bases and J dropped 4; count of bases not matched to a gene: 4. The V gene's germline CDR1 is LNHDA and CDR2 SQIVND (reference sequence). The CDR3 sequence is CASSQTGVTEAFF. Written as DNA, the CDR3 is TGTGCCAGTAGCCAGACAGGGGTCACTGAAGCTTTCTTT.

This clone was observed once. Other DNA sequences in this specimen translate into the identical CDR3. The genes are TRBV28 and TRBJ2-7; 11 nucleotides align to TRBD2. Germline V gene sequence: CDR1 MDHEN, CDR2 SYDVKM. The CDR3 covers 16 residues. V lost 5 bases and J lost 0; bases outside the gene matches: 6. The CDR3: CASSLSGTSGSYEQYF. In nucleotides, the CDR3 is TGTGCCAGCAGTCTGTCCGGGACTAGCGGCTCCTACGAGCAGTACTTC. The entire variable domain, with the rest obtained from reference TRBV28 and TRBJ2-7, is as follows: DVKVTQSSRYLVKRTGEKVFLECVQDMDHENMFWYRQDPGLGLRLIYFSYDVKMKEKGDIPEGYSVSREKKERFSLILESASTNQTSMYLCASSLSGTSGSYEQYFGPGTRLTVT.

The chain recombines TRBV30 with TRBJ2-7, with D maybe TRBD1 (6 bases). This CDR3 has 14 amino acids. Trimming took off 5 bases at V and 2 bases at J, with 16 bases between the two ends. The germline gives CDR1 GTSNPN, CDR2 SVGIG (reference sequence). This CDR3 is CAWRAGTNTYEQYF. For the CDR3, the DNA is TGTGCCTGGCGTGCCGGGACAAACACCTACGAGCAGTACTTC.

The V and J genes are TRBV9 and TRBJ2-1, with D tentatively TRBD1 (6 bases). The CDR3 has 14 amino acids. Trimming shortened V by 3 bases and J by 10 bases, and 17 bases separated the two germline ends. CDR1 is SGDLS, CDR2 YYNGEE, per germline. CDR3 protein: CASSGALQGGEQFF. CDR3 coding DNA: TGTGCCAGCAGCGGAGCCCTACAGGGTGGCGAGCAGTTCTTC.

This clone was observed a single time. The chain recombines TRBV12-5 with TRBJ2-3, with 7 bases identical to TRBD1. There are 14 residues in the CDR3. With 5 bases clipped from V and 6 bases from J, the junction kept 8 bases outside the gene matches. The V gene's germline CDR1 is LGHNT and CDR2 FRNRAP. The CDR3 reads CASGTRQGADTQYF. The CDR3 DNA sequence: TGTGCTAGTGGTACTAGACAGGGTGCGGATACGCAGTATTTT.

The gene calls are TRBV30 and TRBJ2-7; tentatively, D is TRBD2 (6 bases). Germline V gene lookup returns CDR1 GTSNPN and CDR2 SVGIG (reference sequence). The CDR3 has 12 amino acids. Trimming shortened V by 3 bases and J by 3 bases, and 9 bases separated the two germline ends. CDR3 protein: CAWSPGLYEQYF. CDR3 in DNA: TGTGCCTGGAGCCCGGGACTCTACGAGCAGTACTTC. The full variable domain, with the rest looked up from reference TRBV30 and TRBJ2-7, is SQTIHQWPATLVQPVGSPLSLECTVEGTSNPNLYWYRQAAGRGLQLLFYSVGIGQISSEVPQNLSASRPQDRQFILSSKKLLLSDSGFYLCAWSPGLYEQYFGPGTRLTVT.

This clone was picked up one time. The J gene is TRBJ2-3, the V gene TRBV19, with D possibly being TRBD2 (5 bases). The CDR3 contains 12 residues. The germline V gene encodes CDR1 LNHDA and CDR2 SQIVND (reference sequence). Trimming pared 7 bases from V and 2 bases from J, leaving 7 bases between. The CDR3 region has the DNA TGTGCCAGTACCGGACTCACAGATACGCAGTATTTT. This codes for CASTGLTDTQYF.

This clone occurred a few times. The chain uses TRBV11-2 and TRBJ1-5; D possibly corresponds to TRBD1 (5 bases). CDR3 size: 13 residues. The V gene lost 5 bases and the J gene lost 9 bases, with 14 bases spanning the gap. Germline V gives CDR1 SGHAT, CDR2 FQNNGV. DNA of the CDR3: TGTGCCAGCAGCCTGCAGGGCGTCGGGCCCCAGCATTTT. The encoded protein is CASSLQGVGPQHF.

The chain couples TRBV6-5 to TRBJ1-1, with 8 bases lining up with TRBD1. This CDR3 spans 14 amino acids. In germline, CDR1 is MNHEY, CDR2 SVGAGI. The V gene end was trimmed by 5 bases and the J gene end by 4 bases; junction bases not matched to a gene: 6. This chain's CDR3 is CASSPYRGSTEAFF. Written as DNA, the CDR3 is TGTGCCAGCAGTCCTTACAGGGGGAGCACTGAAGCTTTCTTT.

The genes are TRBV30 and TRBJ1-2; 7 positions match TRBD1. The V gene end was trimmed by 1 base and the J gene end by 4 bases; junction bases not matched to a gene: 3. Germline V gives CDR1 GTSNPN, CDR2 SVGIG (reference sequence). The CDR3 contains 13 residues. CDR3 amino acids: CAWSDRGIYGYTF. For the CDR3, the DNA is TGTGCCTGGAGTGACAGGGGAATCTATGGCTACACCTTC.

The rearrangement links TRBV9 to TRBJ1-2, with D maybe TRBD1 (5 bases). The CDR3 contains 11 residues. V was shortened by 4 bases and J by 9 bases, with 10 bases between the two germline ends. CDR1 and CDR2 (germline): SGDLS, YYNGEE. Here the CDR3 DNA reads TGTGCCAGCAGCCGGGGGGGTAGCTACACCTTC. Translating it yields CASSRGGSYTF.

The chain recombines TRBV7-9 with TRBJ2-7; 8 bases map to TRBD1. Germline loops: CDR1 SEHNR, CDR2 FQNEAQ (reference sequence). The CDR3 spans 15 residues. V was pared by 6 bases and J by 3 bases, with 10 bases of the junction left unmatched. This chain's CDR3 is CASSQDREAIYEQYF. For the CDR3, the DNA is TGTGCCAGCAGTCAGGACAGGGAAGCCATCTACGAGCAGTACTTC.

The chain employs TRBV27 and TRBJ2-3, with TRBD2 identical over 7 bases. Germline CDR1 and CDR2: MNHEY and SMNVEV (reference sequence). This CDR3 comprises 14 residues. V shed 7 bases and J 2 bases; nucleotides not matched to a gene: 6. The CDR3 loop is CASKQRGLTDTQYF. In DNA, the CDR3 is TGTGCCAGCAAGCAGCGGGGTCTCACAGATACGCAGTATTTT.

This clone occurred once. The chain is built from TRBV6-5 and TRBJ2-1; D might be TRBD1 (5 bases). CDR3 size: 13 residues. Germline V CDR1 and CDR2: MNHEY, SVGAGI. With 2 bases removed from V and 6 bases from J, the gap between germline ends came to 8 bases. The CDR3 DNA follows: TGTGCCAGCAGTTACCTGGGGCGCAATGAGCAGTTCTTC. This codes for CASSYLGRNEQFF.

In its sample, this clone was seen once. J is TRBJ2-3 and V is TRBV9; 9 nucleotides line up with TRBD2. With V trimmed by 0 bases and J by 1 base, 3 bases remained unmatched. CDR1 is SGDLS, CDR2 YYNGEE, per germline. The CDR3 totals 16 residues. The CDR3 reads CASSVGLAGGTDTQYF. The CDR3, as DNA: TGTGCCAGCAGCGTAGGGTTAGCGGGGGGCACAGATACGCAGTATTTT.

The chain couples TRBV9 to TRBJ2-5, with 10 bases that match TRBD1. After removal of 0 bases from V and 5 bases from J, the junction contained 10 bases not matched to a gene. This CDR3 region has 17 residues. Germline CDR1 SGDLS, CDR2 YYNGEE. CDR3 nucleotides: TGTGCCAGCAGCGTAGGAGGGAGGACAGGGGGTTTCGAGACCCAGTACTTC. This gives the protein CASSVGGRTGGFETQYF.